This T cell receptor (beta chain) comes out of a study of T cells in women clearing cervical HPV infection. Across the whole study: HLA type stays a possible confounder, typing being limited.

Here immunoSEQ multiplex PCR was the method, and the copy in TCRdb shows in-frame clones only, minus some. The table for this sample gives about 35,000 clones. General study findings and limits: CIN3+ cases had significantly higher TCR repertoire richness than controls, but evenness did not differ. Timing of associations relative to infection is unclear; T-cell subsets were not isolated.

The germline V and J ends were trimmed by 1 base and 0 bases, with 6 bases remaining between them. CDR1 SGHAT and CDR2 FQNNGV come from the germline V gene. The CDR3 consists of 15 residues. Points on this clone: The antigen is undetermined. Read sequence stops 3 residues before the CDR3 end, and the germline J gene provides the missing end.

Sequenced sample: blood buffy coat. The V gene is TRBV11-2, the J gene TRBJ2-2; TRBD1 might be the D (5 bases). This clonotype was sampled from a woman aged 18 to 75 with a cervical HPV16 infection that either progressed to CIN3+ or cleared (not recorded which). The covered CDR3 bases are TGTGCCAGCAGCTTAGGACAGACGAACACCGGGGAG. This encodes CASSLGQTNTGE. The complete CDR3 sequence is CASSLGQTNTGELFF. Combining the CDR3 with reference TRBV11-2 and TRBJ2-2 gives the whole variable domain EAGVAQSPRYKIIEKRQSVAFWCNPISGHATLYWYQQILGQGPKLLIQFQNNGVVDDSQLPKDRFSAERLKGVDSTLKIQPAKLEDSAVYLCASSLGQTNTGELFFGEGSRLTVL.